The T cell receptor beta chain described here comes from a study of lymphopenia after photon versus proton radiotherapy. Study outcomes and limitations: Photon-treated patients lost naive T cells and TCR diversity; proton-treated stayed stable.

Germline values: CDR1 GTSNPN, CDR2 SVGIG (reference sequence). Trimming removed 5 bases at V and 8 bases at J, with 1 base between. The CDR3 sequence is 9 residues long. This clone turned up a few times. Its cognate antigen is unknown. The protocol was immunoSEQ multiplex PCR, while the TCRdb copy is restricted to in-frame clones and leaves out a portion. There are tens of thousands of clones in the sample; less than 85% occur only once, and under 20% lies in the top ten. The sequence came from a man in his 60s with pancreatic cancer. The chain has TRBV30 and TRBJ1-6; D is ambiguous. The sequenced sample was peripheral blood, obtained from a patient treated with photon-based radiotherapy. The CDR3 DNA sequence: TGTGCCTGGGATTCACCCCTCCACTTT. Translation: CAWDSPLHF.